The rows below give T cell receptor beta chains drawn from one sample of a study of blood T cell repertoires in COVID-19. Here immunoSEQ multiplex PCR was the method, and the copy in TCRdb shows in-frame clones only, minus some. The sample records roughly 32,000 clones, over 75% being singletons. The sequencing sample was made of peripheral blood. These receptors came from a man older than 75 with active COVID-19. Each CDR3 is given with its conserved first and last residue. The D gene is left open where the match is weak. Clone size is given for some rows only: seen once, a few or many times, or a class if the clone is expanded.

V	J	D	size	DNA	CDR3
TRBV9	TRBJ1-4	.	few	TGTGCCAGCAGCGTAGATGCGGGTGAAAAACTGTTTTTT	CASSVDAGEKLFF
TRBV5-1	TRBJ2-3	.	.	TGCGCCAGCAGCCCCTCACTCGGGGGGCCAGCCGTAGATACGCAGTATTTT	CASSPSLGGPAVDTQYF
TRBV28	TRBJ1-1	.	.	TGTGCCAGCAGTTTTGGGGGCCAAGGGAGAACTGAAGCTTTCTTT	CASSFGGQGRTEAFF
TRBV19	TRBJ2-3	TRBD1	.	TGTGCCAGTAGGGACAGGGGATTTAGCACAGATACGCAGTATTTT	CASRDRGFSTDTQYF
TRBV7-2	TRBJ1-2	.	.	TGTGCCAGCAGCTTAGAGAGGGTGGGTGGCTACACCTTC	CASSLERVGGYTF
TRBV7-3	TRBJ1-1	TRBD1	.	TGTGCCAGCAGCTTGGGGACAGCCATGAACACTGAAGCTTTCTTT	CASSLGTAMNTEAFF
TRBV5-1	TRBJ1-2	TRBD1	.	TGCGCCAGCAGCTCCGGGACAGGGAACTATGGCTACACCTTC	CASSSGTGNYGYTF
TRBV7-2	TRBJ1-6	.	.	TGTGCCAGCAGCTTAGGTATTTTTGGGGGCTTGGTTTCACCCCTCCACTTT	CASSLGIFGGLVSPLHF
TRBV2	TRBJ2-5	.	.	TGTGCCAGCAACCCGAGCGGGTCTGAGACCCAGTACTTC	CASNPSGSETQYF
TRBV10-3	TRBJ1-5	.	once	TGTGCCACTGCCGGACAGCTCAATCAGCCCCAGCATTTT	CATAGQLNQPQHF
TRBV13	TRBJ1-3	.	.	TGTGCCAGCAGCTTAGAAGACTACTCTGGAAACACCATATATTTT	CASSLEDYSGNTIYF
TRBV4-1	TRBJ1-1	.	few	TGCGCCAGCAGCCAAGCCGTAGCGGGGGGGCGCCCTAAAGCTTTCTTT	CASSQAVAGGRPKAFF
TRBV11-3	TRBJ2-3	.	.	TGTGCCAGCAGCCCGGACAGCCTACGGGGTACGCAGTATTTT	CASSPDSLRGTQYF
TRBV30	TRBJ1-1	.	.	TGTGCCTGGCTAACTAAGGACTGGGGGAACACTGAAGCTTTCTTT	CAWLTKDWGNTEAFF
TRBV30	TRBJ1-3	.	.	TGTGCCTGGAGCGCCTTGGAGACCTCTGGAAACACCATATATTTT	CAWSALETSGNTIYF
TRBV3-1/TRBV3-2	TRBJ1-4	.	few	TGTGCCAGCAGCCGAGTTAGACAAAATGAAAAACTGTTTTTT	CASSRVRQNEKLFF
TRBV7-2	TRBJ1-2	.	.	TGTGCCAGCAGCTTAGCGTTTGGTGCGGGGTTTTATGGCTACACCTTC	CASSLAFGAGFYGYTF
TRBV9	TRBJ2-2	TRBD2	.	TGTGCCAGCAGCGTAGCTGGGACTAGAGACACCGGGGAGCTGTTTTTT	CASSVAGTRDTGELFF
TRBV19	TRBJ2-3	TRBD2	few	TGTGCCAGTAGTATAGGGGGACTAGCGGTTACAGATACGCAGTATTTT	CASSIGGLAVTDTQYF
TRBV12-3/TRBV12-4	TRBJ2-2	.	.	TGTGCCAGCACTAGTGCCGGGGAGCTGTTTTTT	CASTSAGELFF
TRBV7-9	TRBJ1-1	TRBD1	.	TGTGCCAGCAGCCCGAGAAAGACAGGGGTGAACACTGAAGCTTTCTTT	CASSPRKTGVNTEAFF
TRBV5-4	TRBJ1-2	TRBD1	.	TGTGCCAGCAGCTTGGAGGGACAGGGATACTATGGCTACACCTTC	CASSLEGQGYYGYTF
TRBV30	TRBJ1-2	TRBD1	.	TGTGCCTGGTCCGGTATCACAGGGGGTTATGGCTACACCTTC	CAWSGITGGYGYTF
TRBV18	TRBJ2-4	.	.	TGTGCCAGCTCACCAAGGGGTATGGACATTCAGTACTTC	CASSPRGMDIQYF
TRBV4-1	TRBJ2-3	TRBD2	few	TGCGCCAGCAGCCGCGCTGAGGGACTAGTAGGAGATACGCAGTATTTT	CASSRAEGLVGDTQYF
TRBV28	TRBJ1-2	.	.	TGTGCCAGCAGTTTACTGACGGTCCGGAGCAGTGGCTACACCTTC	CASSLLTVRSSGYTF
TRBV7-2	TRBJ1-6	.	.	TGTGCCAGCAGCGTTCGGGGTTCGGGGTCACCCCTCCACTTT	CASSVRGSGSPLHF
TRBV7-3	TRBJ2-1	TRBD2	.	TGTGCCAGCAGCTTCGGTACTAGCGGGGCGGGGAGTGAGCAGTTCTTC	CASSFGTSGAGSEQFF
TRBV7-9	TRBJ1-6	.	.	TGTGCCAGCACCCCCTACCGACAGGCGGATTCACCCCTCCACTTT	CASTPYRQADSPLHF
TRBV18	TRBJ2-7	.	.	TGTGCCAGCTCACCAGGGGACACGTTCTACGAGCAGTACTTC	CASSPGDTFYEQYF
TRBV6-5	TRBJ2-7	.	once	TGTGCCAGCAGTTACGTCGTGCTAGGAGAGCAGTACTTC	CASSYVVLGEQYF
TRBV19	TRBJ1-5	.	.	TGTGCCAGTAACAACCCTGACAGTAGCAATCAGCCCCAGCATTTT	CASNNPDSSNQPQHF
TRBV2	TRBJ2-2	.	few	TGTGCCAGCAGTGAACGGTTATCCGGGGAGCTGTTTTTT	CASSERLSGELFF